These 20 T cell receptor beta chains were sequenced from one sample in a study of blood T cell repertoires in COVID-19. Clones were sequenced by immunoSEQ multiplex PCR, and TCRdb holds only the in-frame ones, with some missing. The data hold about 48,000 clones, with over 75% observed a single time. Sequenced material: peripheral blood. Receptors were obtained from a woman aged 55-69 years with acute or convalescent COVID-19.

The rearrangement links TRBV25-1 to TRBJ2-5; TRBD1 is a possible D gene (6 bases). The CDR3 runs to 16 residues. The germline gives CDR1 MGHDK, CDR2 SYGVNS. V was pared by 5 bases and J by 4 bases, with 20 bases between. The CDR3 region has the DNA TGTGCCAGCAGTAGCCACAGGGAAATCTGGTTAGAGACCCAGTACTTC. As protein: CASSSHREIWLETQYF.

The chain combines TRBV30 with TRBJ2-3; D remains unclear. Per germline, CDR1 GTSNPN and CDR2 SVGIG (reference sequence). Trimming stripped 8 bases from V and 1 base from J, with 13 bases between. The CDR3 contains 13 residues. CDR3 in DNA: TGTGCCGGTCGGAGTAAGGGCACAGATACGCAGTATTTT. This codes for CAGRSKGTDTQYF.

The rearrangement uses TRBV5-6 and TRBJ1-6, with D possibly TRBD1 on 5 matching bases. CDR1 and CDR2 from the germline V gene are SGHDT and YYEEEE. This CDR3 spans 14 amino acids. V gave up 3 bases and J gave up 8 bases, with 12 bases separating them. CDR3 sequence reads: CASSWGDGDSPLHF. The CDR3 DNA sequence: TGTGCCAGCAGCTGGGGGGACGGGGATTCACCCCTCCACTTT.

The chain has TRBV6-5 and TRBJ1-6; a weak D match, TRBD1 (5 bases). Looked up from germline, CDR1 is MNHEY and CDR2 is SVGAGI. CDR3 size: 13 residues. Trimming cost V 8 bases and J 4 bases, with 9 bases left between them. The CDR3 reads CASAGQYNSPLHF. The CDR3 nucleotides read TGTGCCAGCGCGGGGCAGTATAATTCACCCCTCCACTTT.

The chain carries TRBV5-4 and TRBJ2-1, with 8 bases identical to TRBD2. J was trimmed by 9 bases and V by 4 bases; bases with no gene match: 12. This CDR3 has 15 amino acids. Germline loops: CDR1 SGHNT, CDR2 YYREEE (reference sequence). As DNA, the CDR3 is TGTGCCAGCAGCCCGGGGGGGCCGGGAGGGGGTGAGCAGTTCTTC. Translated, it gives CASSPGGPGGGEQFF.

V and J are TRBV19 and TRBJ1-5; a possible D gene is TRBD1 (5 bases). The germline V gene encodes CDR1 LNHDA and CDR2 SQIVND (reference sequence). V was shortened by 8 bases and J by 6 bases, with 20 bases between the two germline ends. The CDR3 runs to 15 residues. The CDR3 DNA reads as TGTGCCAGTCAACTCCTGGGGGGTGAGCGTCAGCCCCAGCATTTT. The encoded protein is CASQLLGGERQPQHF.

The rearrangement links TRBV12-5 to TRBJ2-5; a possible D gene is TRBD1 (6 bases). Germline values: CDR1 LGHNT, CDR2 FRNRAP. The CDR3 runs to 12 residues. V was pared by 8 bases and J by 5 bases, with 12 bases between. The DNA for the CDR3 is TGTGCTAGTCGCCAGGGGTACGAGACCCAGTACTTC. Translating it yields CASRQGYETQYF.

The chain joins TRBV3-1 (or the pseudogene TRBV3-2) to TRBJ1-3; unclear D gene. Germline assignment: CDR1 LGHDT and CDR2 YNNKEL (reference sequence). There are 15 residues in the CDR3. The ends were cut back, 0 bases at V and 4 bases at J, with 10 bases in the middle. The CDR3 here is CASSQESMWGNTIYF. The CDR3 DNA sequence: TGTGCCAGCAGCCAAGAAAGCATGTGGGGAAACACCATATATTTT.

V gene TRBV19 combines with J gene TRBJ1-2, with D unclear. The V gene lost 5 bases and the J gene lost 3 bases, with 19 bases spanning the gap. CDR1 is LNHDA and CDR2 is SQIVND in the germline V gene (reference sequence). The CDR3 spans 16 residues. The DNA for the CDR3 is TGTGCCAGTAGTGCTTCCGTTTCTGACACTTACTATGGCTACACCTTC. This codes for CASSASVSDTYYGYTF. Combining the CDR3 with reference TRBV19 and TRBJ1-2 gives the whole variable domain DGGITQSPKYLFRKEGQNVTLSCEQNLNHDAMYWYRQDPGQGLRLIYYSQIVNDFQKGDIAEGYSVSREKKESFPLTVTSAQKNPTAFYLCASSASVSDTYYGYTFGSGTRLTVV.

The sample holds a few counts of this clone. This specimen includes other DNA sequences encoding the same CDR3. This chain joins TRBV3-1 (or the pseudogene TRBV3-2) and TRBJ1-2; 9 bases align to TRBD1. Germline V CDR1 and CDR2: LGHDT, YNNKEL (reference sequence). The CDR3 consists of 15 residues. V dropped 3 bases and J dropped 4; count of bases not matched to a gene: 6. The CDR3 loop reads CASSQTPGQGYGYTF. The CDR3 coding sequence is TGTGCCAGCAGCCAGACCCCGGGACAGGGCTATGGCTACACCTTC.

This chain joins TRBV4-3 and TRBJ2-3; no firm D call. The CDR3 sequence is 14 residues long. The V and J ends lost 0 bases and 2 bases respectively, with 6 bases between them. Germline CDR1 reads LGHNA; CDR2 reads YSLEER. In DNA, the CDR3 is TGCGCCAGCAGCCAAGAGAGTTACACAGATACGCAGTATTTT. Its translation: CASSQESYTDTQYF.

This clone has more than one count but fewer than ten. The V gene is TRBV7-8, the J gene TRBJ1-5; 9 nucleotides align to TRBD1. CDR1 is SGHVS and CDR2 is FQNEAQ in the germline V gene. This CDR3 is 15 amino acids long. J was trimmed by 2 bases and V by 4 bases; bases with no gene match: 3. The CDR3: CASSSTGGGNQPQHF. The CDR3, as DNA: TGTGCCAGCAGCTCAACAGGGGGCGGCAATCAGCCCCAGCATTTT.

The chain is built from TRBV4-1 and TRBJ2-7; tentatively, D is TRBD1 (6 bases). CDR1 and CDR2 (germline): MGHRA, YSYEKL. CDR3 length: 16 amino acids. Trimming stripped 5 bases from V and 0 bases from J, with 17 bases between. The CDR3 is CASSWSQGSTSYEQYF. DNA of the CDR3: TGCGCCAGCAGCTGGTCTCAGGGGAGCACCTCCTACGAGCAGTACTTC.

The V call is TRBV12-3 or TRBV12-4, the J call TRBJ1-5, with TRBD1 as a possible D gene (6 bases). Between the trimmed V and J ends, which lost 6 bases and 7 bases, there was a span of 10 bases. There are 12 residues in the CDR3. CDR3 region: CASSLGQQPQHF. DNA of the CDR3: TGTGCCAGCAGCCTGGGACAACAGCCCCAGCATTTT.

The chain combines TRBV4-1 with TRBJ1-6; no reliable D call. Trimming took 2 bases from V and 7 from J, leaving 15 bases between them. The CDR3 loop spans 16 amino acids. Germline V gene lookup returns CDR1 MGHRA and CDR2 YSYEKL. CDR3 nucleotide sequence: TGCGCCAGCAGCCAACTACGGGGTTTAGGGAATTCACCCCTCCACTTT. It encodes CASSQLRGLGNSPLHF.

The gene calls are TRBV6-5 and TRBJ1-2; no reliable D call. CDR1 is MNHEY and CDR2 is SVGAGI in the germline V gene. V was clipped by 1 base and J by 7 bases, with 7 bases between them. The CDR3 runs to 12 residues. The CDR3 here is CASSYWGAGYTF. The CDR3 DNA reads TGTGCCAGCAGTTACTGGGGAGCTGGCTACACCTTC.

The J gene is TRBJ2-1, the V gene TRBV7-3; 10 nucleotides agree with TRBD1. This CDR3 has 15 residues. Germline CDR1 reads SGHTA; CDR2 reads FQGTGA. Trimming took 4 bases from V and 6 from J; bases not matched to a gene: 6. This CDR3 is CASSSGTGARNEQFF. The CDR3 DNA reads TGTGCCAGCAGCTCGGGGACAGGGGCGCGCAATGAGCAGTTCTTC.

The rearrangement links TRBV2 to TRBJ2-7; a possible D gene is TRBD1 (6 bases). The CDR3 runs to 11 residues. V was trimmed by 6 bases and J by 3 bases, leaving 6 bases between them. Germline CDR1 is SNHLY and CDR2 is FYNNEI. The CDR3 here is CASRQGYEQYF. CDR3 DNA: TGTGCCAGCAGACAGGGCTACGAGCAGTACTTC.

The V gene is TRBV5-1, the J gene TRBJ2-3; D is ambiguous. V was trimmed by 4 bases and J by 0 bases, leaving 9 bases between them. This CDR3 spans 14 amino acids. Germline values: CDR1 SGHRS, CDR2 YFSETQ. In DNA form, the CDR3 reads TGCGCCAGCAGCCCGCAGGTTAGCACAGATACGCAGTATTTT. Residues: CASSPQVSTDTQYF. Supplemented by reference TRBV5-1 and TRBJ2-3, the full variable domain reads KAGVTQTPRYLIKTRGQQVTLSCSPISGHRSVSWYQQTPGQGLQFLFEYFSETQRNKGNFPGRFSGRQFSNSRSEMNVSTLELGDSALYLCASSPQVSTDTQYFGPGTRLTVL.

The gene calls are TRBV7-3 and TRBJ1-1; D may be TRBD1 (5 bases). The CDR3 runs to 14 residues. CDR1 is SGHTA, CDR2 FQGTGA, per germline. V lost 5 bases and J lost 3, with 13 bases in between. CDR3 DNA sequence: TGTGCCAGCAGCCCCGTCGGGGGAGACACTGAAGCTTTCTTT. Its protein is CASSPVGGDTEAFF.